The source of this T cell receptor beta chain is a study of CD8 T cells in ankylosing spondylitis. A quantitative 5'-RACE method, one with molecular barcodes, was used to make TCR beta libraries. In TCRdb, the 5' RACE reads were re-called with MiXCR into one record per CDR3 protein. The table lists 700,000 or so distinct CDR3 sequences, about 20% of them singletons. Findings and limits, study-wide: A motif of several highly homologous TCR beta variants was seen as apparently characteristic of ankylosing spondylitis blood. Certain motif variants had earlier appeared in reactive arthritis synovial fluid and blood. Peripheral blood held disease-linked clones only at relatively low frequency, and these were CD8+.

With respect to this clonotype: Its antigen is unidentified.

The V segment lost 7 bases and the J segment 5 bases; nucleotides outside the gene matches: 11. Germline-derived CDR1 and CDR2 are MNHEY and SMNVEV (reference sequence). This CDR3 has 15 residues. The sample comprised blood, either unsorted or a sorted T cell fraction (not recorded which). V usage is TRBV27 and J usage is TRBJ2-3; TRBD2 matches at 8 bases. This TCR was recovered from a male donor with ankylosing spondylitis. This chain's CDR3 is CASTSIAGQLDTQYF. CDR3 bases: TGTGCCAGCACCTCGATAGCGGGACAATTAGATACGCAGTATTTT.